The rows below give T cell receptor beta chains drawn from one sample of a study of blood T cell repertoires in COVID-19. TCRdb's table, derived via immunoSEQ multiplex PCR, lists solely in-frame clones and lacks some. Of 100,000 to 150,000 clones in the sample, 80% to 90% were seen once. What was sequenced was peripheral blood. The origin of the receptors is a man aged 70 or older with active or convalescent COVID-19. Each CDR3 is given with its conserved first and last residue. Clone size is given for some rows only: seen once, a few or many times, or a class if the clone is expanded.

cdr3_aa,v_call,j_call,clone_size
CASSPGGRPTDTQYF,TRBV27,TRBJ2-3,-
CASSDLGDVLHF,TRBV6-1,TRBJ1-6,few
CASSRFSSKGNEQFF,TRBV27,TRBJ2-1,-
CASSLASGGGYNEQFF,TRBV27,TRBJ2-1,-
CASSSGNNQPQHF,TRBV5-1,TRBJ1-5,once
CASSTRQGSGTGELFF,TRBV27,TRBJ2-2,-
CASSATSGGTDTQYF,TRBV2,TRBJ2-3,-
CASSQGKSTEAFF,TRBV3-1/TRBV3-2,TRBJ1-1,-
CASSLIYGGTNEKLFF,TRBV5-4,TRBJ1-4,-
CASSLGQSGANVLTF,TRBV5-6,TRBJ2-6,-
CASSVSGDTQYF,TRBV9,TRBJ2-3,once
CASSSTSSGFTYEQYF,TRBV7-6,TRBJ2-7,-
CSASTGLEQYF,TRBV20-1,TRBJ2-7,once
CASAGLHNSPLHF,TRBV2,TRBJ1-6,-
CASSAVVDTQYF,TRBV18,TRBJ2-3,-
CASSAGQQIYGYTF,TRBV28,TRBJ1-2,-
CASSVGQGAWQPQHF,TRBV9,TRBJ1-5,-
CASSQTGVNYEQYF,TRBV19,TRBJ2-7,-
CASRQTGGEQYF,TRBV28,TRBJ2-7,-
CASSIGDIQYF,TRBV19,TRBJ2-4,-
CATENRDSYSYNEQFF,TRBV24-1,TRBJ2-1,-
CASIVDRGMTTEAFF,TRBV19,TRBJ1-1,-
CASSKEQELSGNTIYF,TRBV28,TRBJ1-3,-
CASSGTAVYLSGNTIYF,TRBV6-1,TRBJ1-3,-
CASSLAGNTEAFF,TRBV7-8,TRBJ1-1,-
CASSEGYGRGSVYEQFF,TRBV6-1,TRBJ2-1,-
CASSPEDSNEKLFF,TRBV25-1,TRBJ1-4,-
CASRGLTFGQGDNEKLFF,TRBV27,TRBJ1-4,-
CASSADGQLWSEAFF,TRBV18,TRBJ1-1,-
CASSLEEGAGADYNEQFF,TRBV7-9,TRBJ2-1,-
CASSTGNTDTQYF,TRBV7-9,TRBJ2-3,-
CASSFGPGNSPLHF,TRBV28,TRBJ1-6,-
CASSQGLEPTAETQYF,TRBV4-1,TRBJ2-5,-
CASSYTGEERQPQHF,TRBV6-5,TRBJ1-5,-
CASSIPAGLRGGFF,TRBV11-1,TRBJ2-1,few
CATSRDKDRGPGANVLTF,TRBV15,TRBJ2-6,-
CASNKEGDQPQHF,TRBV2,TRBJ1-5,-
CASSVGTSAPQHEQYF,TRBV9,TRBJ2-7,-
CATSDPQGPPNQPQHF,TRBV24-1,TRBJ1-5,-
CASSFPRTGMGGYTF,TRBV28,TRBJ1-2,-
CASSPSGGYGYTF,TRBV12-3/TRBV12-4,TRBJ1-2,-
CASSQDPGQGVGYEQYF,TRBV4-1,TRBJ2-7,-
CASSSPTYTDTQYF,TRBV28,TRBJ2-3,-
CASSLAGTAYGYTF,TRBV7-2,TRBJ1-2,few
CAIRPDYRTETQYF,TRBV10-3,TRBJ2-5,once
CASSQRGSSYEQYF,TRBV4-2,TRBJ2-7,once
CASSLQGMPQHF,TRBV5-6,TRBJ1-5,-
CAGALGQGADEQYF,TRBV6-5,TRBJ2-7,-
CASSLAGTHDQPQHF,TRBV5-1,TRBJ1-5,few
CASSLTGQGGEQPQHF,TRBV7-6,TRBJ1-5,few
CASSLSPGVSTEAFF,TRBV27,TRBJ1-1,-
CASSPGTGGTGNYGYTF,TRBV18,TRBJ1-2,-
CASSTGSWDEQFF,TRBV11-2,TRBJ2-1,-
CASSDGGQGITEAFF,TRBV6-6,TRBJ1-1,-
CASSLAGAGTAPLHF,TRBV7-9,TRBJ1-6,-
CASSSASGTYTGELFF,TRBV27,TRBJ2-2,few